One sample yielded the 3 T cell receptor beta chains listed below, sequenced in a study of blood T cell repertoires in COVID-19. Some clones are missing from TCRdb's copy, which holds only in-frame ones; the method was immunoSEQ multiplex PCR. This table has a few hundred thousand clones, around 86% appearing once. Sequencing was carried out using PBMCs or T cells enriched from blood (not recorded which). These receptors all stem from a man aged 35 to 55 who had recovered from COVID-19.

The chain has TRBV3-1 (or the pseudogene TRBV3-2) and TRBJ2-7, with 8 positions matching TRBD2. The J segment lost 5 bases and the V segment lost 0 bases, leaving 6 bases of the junction unmatched. The germline V gene encodes CDR1 LGHDT and CDR2 YNNKEL (reference sequence). The CDR3 spans 15 residues. The CDR3 protein is CASSQEPSGLNEQYF. The CDR3 DNA follows: TGTGCCAGCAGCCAAGAGCCTAGCGGGCTTAACGAGCAGTACTTC.

The CDR3 loop reads CASSPGTGAGYTF. CDR3 in DNA: TGTGCCAGTAGTCCAGGGACAGGGGCAGGCTACACCTTC. This chain connects TRBV19 to TRBJ1-2, with 10 bases aligning to TRBD1. The germline CDR1 and CDR2 sequences are LNHDA and SQIVND (reference sequence). This CDR3 comprises 13 residues. V lost 5 bases, J lost 8 bases, and 5 bases stayed unmatched.

The J gene is TRBJ2-2, the V gene TRBV4-2, with TRBD2 as a possible D gene (6 bases). Trimming stripped 2 bases from V and 5 bases from J, with 18 bases between. The CDR3 is made up of 17 amino acids. Germline V CDR1 and CDR2: LGHNA, YNFKEQ. CDR3 region: CASSQFLEGLGTGELFF. DNA of the CDR3: TGTGCCAGCAGCCAATTCTTGGAGGGGCTCGGAACCGGGGAGCTGTTTTTT.